The 32 T cell receptor beta chains given below trace back to one sample, sequenced in a study of cytomegalovirus exposure and HLA in healthy donors. This PCR relied on a set of 60 Vbeta primers and 13 Jbeta primers. Measured with immunoSEQ multiplex PCR; TCRdb has only the in-frame clones, and not every one. The sample yields around 190,000 clones, 60% to 80% seen once. What was sequenced was PBMCs. Receptors originate from a woman in her 30s in good health and CMV-seropositive.

The chain links TRBV7-9 to TRBJ2-7; the D is unclear. CDR1 is SEHNR and CDR2 is FQNEAQ in the germline V gene (reference sequence). The length of the CDR3 is 14 residues. V was shortened by 5 bases and J by 6 bases, with 17 bases between the two germline ends. In nucleotides, the CDR3 is TGTGCCAGCAGCCCGTCCGTGACTGCTGGCGAGCAGTACTTC. Residues: CASSPSVTAGEQYF.

The chain joins TRBV6-5 to TRBJ1-5; 8 positions agree with TRBD1. V shed 5 bases and J 6 bases; nucleotides not matched to a gene: 3. The CDR3 loop spans 13 amino acids. Germline-derived CDR1 and CDR2 are MNHEY and SVGAGI. The CDR3 nucleotides read TGTGCCAGCAGTGTAACAGGGGGTCAGCCCCAGCATTTT. It encodes CASSVTGGQPQHF.

The chain couples TRBV28 to TRBJ1-4; tentative D call: TRBD1 (5 bases). The V end was cut by 6 bases, the J end by 0 bases, with 8 bases between. Per the germline V gene, CDR1 is MDHEN and CDR2 is SYDVKM. The CDR3 length is 14 residues. CDR3 nucleotide sequence: TGTGCCAGCAGGGGGGGAGCAACTAATGAAAAACTGTTTTTT. Its translation is CASRGGATNEKLFF.

The chain is built from TRBV10-3 and TRBJ1-1, with D possibly matching TRBD1 (5 bases). This CDR3 is 14 amino acids long. Trimming took off 4 bases at V and 2 bases at J, with 11 bases between the two ends. Germline CDR1 reads ENHRY; CDR2 reads SYGVKD. CDR3 region: CAISGDQGNTEAFF. Written as DNA, the CDR3 is TGTGCCATCAGTGGGGATCAGGGCAACACTGAAGCTTTCTTT.

This rearrangement joins TRBV10-1 to TRBJ2-1; possibly TRBD2 for D (7 bases). Germline V gene data show CDR1 as WNHNN and CDR2 as SYGVQD (reference sequence). The CDR3 totals 13 residues. The V gene lost 5 bases and the J gene lost 8 bases, with 13 bases spanning the gap. CDR3 sequence: CASSSLGGDEQFF. The CDR3 coding sequence is TGCGCCAGCAGTTCCCTAGGGGGGGATGAGCAGTTCTTC.

Notes on this clone: Other nucleotide sequences in the sample specify the same CDR3. The V and J genes are TRBV5-1 and TRBJ2-1; D unresolved. V dropped 4 bases and J dropped 0 bases, with 11 bases sitting between them. CDR3 length equals 15 residues. The germline V gene has CDR1 SGHRS and CDR2 YFSETQ. This CDR3 reads CASSPSGSSYNEQFF. The CDR3 DNA reads TGCGCCAGCAGCCCCTCAGGTTCCTCCTACAATGAGCAGTTCTTC.

With regard to this clone: The same CDR3 arises from other DNA sequences in this sample as well. The gene calls are TRBV2 and TRBJ1-3; the match to TRBD1 covers 8 bases. Germline V gives CDR1 SNHLY, CDR2 FYNNEI. The CDR3 loop spans 15 amino acids. Trimming removed 0 bases from V and 4 bases from J; junction bases left unmatched: 2. The DNA of the CDR3 is TGTGCCAGCAGTGAAGCCGGACAGGGCGGAAACACCATATATTTT. This translates into CASSEAGQGGNTIYF.

This chain joins TRBV19 and TRBJ2-1; 9 nucleotides align to TRBD2. The V and J ends lost 1 base and 6 bases, in that order; junction bases with no gene match: 4. The germline V gene has CDR1 LNHDA and CDR2 SQIVND (reference sequence). The length of the CDR3 is 15 residues. The CDR3 sequence: CASSIVAGGPNEQFF. CDR3 nucleotide sequence: TGTGCCAGTAGTATAGTTGCGGGAGGGCCCAATGAGCAGTTCTTC.

The rearrangement links TRBV6-5 to TRBJ2-7; 7 nucleotides line up with TRBD1. V was pared by 6 bases and J by 3 bases, with 11 bases of the junction left unmatched. The germline V gene encodes CDR1 MNHEY and CDR2 SVGAGI. The CDR3 totals 15 residues. CDR3 amino acids: CASRGGQREGYEQYF. DNA for the CDR3: TGTGCCAGCAGAGGGGGCCAGCGAGAGGGCTACGAGCAGTACTTC.

This sequence joins TRBV29-1 and TRBJ2-3; no clear D. Germline CDR1 and CDR2: SQVTM and ANQGSEA. The length of the CDR3 is 15 residues. With 1 base removed from V and 0 bases from J, the gap between germline ends came to 11 bases. CDR3 in amino acids: CSVEVIPGSTDTQYF. The DNA for the CDR3 is TGCAGCGTTGAAGTAATACCCGGGAGCACAGATACGCAGTATTTT.

Details on this clone: The junction does not match germline at one end; this may be a read error. Different DNA sequences within this sample yield the same CDR3. This rearrangement joins TRBV7-6 to TRBJ2-5; 9 bases are shared with TRBD1. Germline CDR1 SGHVS, CDR2 FNYEAQ. This CDR3 comprises 16 residues. CDR3 amino acids: CASIQSGQGSTETQYF. The DNA for the CDR3 is TGCGCCAGCATTCAAAGCGGACAGGGGTCCACAGAGACCCAGTACTTC.

The chain uses TRBV5-1 and TRBJ1-1, with 7 positions matching TRBD1. This CDR3 spans 14 amino acids. Germline V gene data show CDR1 as SGHRS and CDR2 as YFSETQ. V lost 1 base, J lost 4 bases, and 4 bases stayed unmatched. The CDR3 protein is CASSLRPGGTEAFF. The CDR3 DNA reads TGCGCCAGCAGCTTGAGGCCAGGGGGCACTGAAGCTTTCTTT. Combining the CDR3 with reference TRBV5-1 and TRBJ1-1 gives the whole variable domain KAGVTQTPRYLIKTRGQQVTLSCSPISGHRSVSWYQQTPGQGLQFLFEYFSETQRNKGNFPGRFSGRQFSNSRSEMNVSTLELGDSALYLCASSLRPGGTEAFFGQGTRLTVV.

The rearrangement links TRBV6-6 to TRBJ1-5; D remains ambiguous. Trimming removed 5 bases from V and 4 bases from J, with 9 bases in between. Per germline, CDR1 MNHNY and CDR2 SVGAGI (reference sequence). The CDR3 is 13 amino acids. CDR3 sequence reads: CASSTGGNQPQHF. The CDR3 DNA sequence: TGTGCCAGCAGTACCGGCGGTAATCAGCCCCAGCATTTT.

The sample holds a few counts of this clone. This chain uses TRBV7-2 with TRBJ1-1; the D is unclear. CDR1 is SGHTA, CDR2 FQGNSA, per germline. The CDR3 has 13 residues. Deletions cut 5 bases from V and 0 bases from J, with 7 bases between. Here the CDR3 reads CASSRSLNTEAFF. In DNA form, the CDR3 reads TGTGCCAGCAGCCGGTCCTTGAACACTGAAGCTTTCTTT.

This clone appeared a single time. The rearrangement joins TRBV19 to TRBJ2-7; D is perhaps TRBD1 (7 bases). V was trimmed by 5 bases and J by 5 bases, leaving 16 bases between them. This CDR3 is 14 amino acids long. The V gene's germline CDR1 is LNHDA and CDR2 SQIVND (reference sequence). The CDR3 sequence: CASSPAGGYHEQYF. The CDR3 DNA reads TGTGCCAGTAGTCCCGCAGGGGGGTACCACGAGCAGTACTTC.

This chain connects TRBV10-1 to TRBJ2-2; D remains ambiguous. V lost 4 bases and J lost 6, with 9 bases in between. In germline, CDR1 is WNHNN, CDR2 SYGVQD (reference sequence). This CDR3 contains 13 residues. The chain's CDR3 is CASSATQAGELFF. The CDR3 DNA is TGCGCCAGCAGTGCCACTCAGGCCGGGGAGCTGTTTTTT.

The chain recombines TRBV4-1 with TRBJ1-4; 8 nucleotides match TRBD1. The CDR3 spans 16 residues. Germline V gene lookup returns CDR1 MGHRA and CDR2 YSYEKL. J gave up 7 bases and V 0 bases, and 7 bases lay outside the gene matches. The CDR3 spells CASSQDQGTGGEKLFF. The CDR3 bases are TGCGCCAGCAGCCAAGATCAGGGTACAGGGGGTGAAAAACTGTTTTTT.

The gene calls are TRBV7-6 and TRBJ2-5, with D possibly TRBD1 on 5 matching bases. The CDR3 covers 15 residues. The germline CDR1 and CDR2 sequences are SGHVS and FNYEAQ. Trimming cost V 5 bases and J 2 bases, with 15 bases left between them. The CDR3 DNA sequence: TGTGCCAGCAGCCCCCAGGGAAGGGATCAAGAGACCCAGTACTTC. Residues: CASSPQGRDQETQYF.

The chain links TRBV6-1 to TRBJ2-5; 13 nucleotides align to TRBD2. The CDR3 totals 15 residues. Germline V lookup: CDR1 MNHNS, CDR2 SASEGT. V was pared by 6 bases and J by 2 bases, with 3 bases of the junction left unmatched. The CDR3 DNA is TGTGCCAGCAGCTGGACTAGCGGGAGTCAAGAGACCCAGTACTTC. Residues: CASSWTSGSQETQYF.

A word on this clone: A junction boundary mismatches the germline segment, possibly from a read error. The chain carries TRBV7-9 and TRBJ1-1, with D uncertain. The CDR3 has 15 amino acids. Germline CDR1 SEHNR, CDR2 FQNEAQ (reference sequence). CDR3: CSSSLAQRFNTEAFF. Written as DNA, the CDR3 is TGTTCCAGCAGCTTAGCGCAGCGGTTTAACACTGAAGCTTTCTTT.

The gene calls are TRBV18 and TRBJ1-1; D unclear. V dropped 0 bases and J dropped 4 bases, with 6 bases sitting between them. The CDR3 loop spans 13 amino acids. From germline, CDR1 is KGHSH and CDR2 LQKENI. DNA of the CDR3: TGTGCCAGCTCACCACCGGGCCTCACTGAAGCTTTCTTT. It encodes CASSPPGLTEAFF.

Points on this clone: No conserved phenylalanine or tryptophan is present at the end of the CDR3, so a read error is the likely explanation. This chain joins TRBV5-4 and TRBJ1-1, with D possibly matching TRBD1 (5 bases). V was trimmed by 6 bases and J by 11 bases, leaving 26 bases between them. The length of the CDR3 is 15 residues. CDR1 and CDR2 (germline): SGHNT, YYREEE (reference sequence). The CDR3 loop reads CASILNGHPSFWAFL. CDR3 nucleotide sequence: TGTGCCAGCATTCTCAATGGACACCCGTCTTTTTGGGCTTTCCTT.

The CDR3 coding sequence is TGTGCCAGCAAGGGCTCTAGCGGGAGGATGGAGACCCAGTACTTC. Translation gives CASKGSSGRMETQYF. The V call is TRBV27, the J call TRBJ2-5, with TRBD2 identical over 11 bases. Trimming at V came to 7 bases and at J to 5 bases, leaving 9 bases not matched to a gene. The CDR3 length is 15 residues. CDR1 MNHEY and CDR2 SMNVEV come from the germline V gene (reference sequence).

This rearrangement joins TRBV5-1 to TRBJ1-6, with D possibly matching TRBD1 (6 bases). The V and J ends lost 0 bases and 9 bases respectively, with 13 bases between them. The CDR3 is made up of 15 amino acids. The germline gives CDR1 SGHRS, CDR2 YFSETQ. CDR3 amino acids: CASSLEGGIGSPLHF. CDR3 coding DNA: TGCGCCAGCAGCTTGGAAGGGGGTATAGGTTCACCCCTCCACTTT.

This clone was detected once. V is TRBV7-6 and J is TRBJ2-1, with D possibly matching TRBD1 (6 bases). Trimming removed 5 bases from V and 4 bases from J, with 9 bases in between. The CDR3 totals 13 residues. CDR1 and CDR2 (germline): SGHVS, FNYEAQ. The CDR3 nucleotides are TGTGCCAGCAGCGTTAGGGGGTACAATGAGCAGTTCTTC. Translating gives CASSVRGYNEQFF.

The DNA for the CDR3 is TGTGCCAGCAGCTTAGAACAGTCCCGTAATGAAAAACTGTTTTTT. It specifies CASSLEQSRNEKLFF. V and J are TRBV7-8 and TRBJ1-4; the D is unclear. Germline loops: CDR1 SGHVS, CDR2 FQNEAQ. The CDR3 is 15 amino acids. V dropped 1 base and J dropped 4 bases, with 10 bases sitting between them.

Only a few counts were recorded for this clone. V gene TRBV12-2 combines with J gene TRBJ2-2; the DNA was not compared with TRBD2, the D call given in the table. TRBV12-2 is shown as a pseudogene. This CDR3 has 16 residues. The CDR3 DNA is TGTGCAAGTCGCTTACCTCGGACTAGCAACACCGGGGAGCTGTTTTTT. Protein sequence: CASRLPRTSNTGELFF.

Of note for this clone: Germline is not matched at one junction end, which may reflect a read error. The chain is built from TRBV7-9 and TRBJ2-1; TRBD2 aligns across 11 bases. The germline gives CDR1 SEHNR, CDR2 FQNEAQ (reference sequence). CDR3 size: 16 residues. CDR3 sequence: CSSSLAPGTSGNEQFF. CDR3 nucleotides: TGTTCCAGCAGCTTAGCCCCCGGGACTAGCGGCAATGAGCAGTTCTTC.

The chain uses TRBV2 and TRBJ2-3; D not certain. Germline V lookup: CDR1 SNHLY, CDR2 FYNNEI. CDR3 size: 12 residues. The germline V and J ends were trimmed by 7 bases and 8 bases, with 13 bases remaining between them. CDR3 nucleotides: TGTGCCAGCATGGTCGAAACGCGTACGCAGTATTTT. Translated, it gives CASMVETRTQYF. The full variable domain, rest sourced from reference TRBV2 and TRBJ2-3, is EPEVTQTPSHQVTQMGQEVILRCVPISNHLYFYWYRQILGQKVEFLVSFYNNEISEKSEIFDDQFSVERPDGSNFTLKIRSTKLEDSAMYFCASMVETRTQYFGPGTRLTVL.

This clone was picked up a small number of times. The chain couples TRBV5-1 to TRBJ1-1, with D tentatively TRBD1 (6 bases). CDR1 and CDR2 from the germline V gene are SGHRS and YFSETQ. The CDR3 consists of 13 residues. The V end was cut by 6 bases, the J end by 5 bases, with 14 bases between. The CDR3 bases are TGCGCCAGCACCGCAGCAGGGGATACTGAAGCTTTCTTT. Its protein product is CASTAAGDTEAFF.

CDR3 amino acids: CASSLGGQGNEQFF. In nucleotides, the CDR3 is TGCGCCAGCAGCTTGGGGGGACAGGGGAATGAGCAGTTCTTC. J is TRBJ2-1 and V is TRBV5-1; 10 positions match TRBD1. The CDR3 contains 14 residues. V shed 0 bases and J 7 bases; nucleotides not matched to a gene: 1. Germline V gene lookup returns CDR1 SGHRS and CDR2 YFSETQ.

Only one count was recorded for this clone. The chain couples TRBV28 to TRBJ2-2; 7 positions match TRBD1. Germline V gene sequence: CDR1 MDHEN, CDR2 SYDVKM. The J segment lost 6 bases and the V segment lost 6 bases, leaving 13 bases of the junction unmatched. The CDR3 consists of 16 residues. Written as DNA, the CDR3 is TGTGCCAGCAGGACCTCGGACAGGCGGGCGTCCGGGGAGCTGTTTTTT. Residues: CASRTSDRRASGELFF.